The TCR beta chain under discussion was sequenced for a study of OX40 agonist ivuxolimab in advanced cancers. Study observations and caveats: Averaged across samples, CD8+ T cells carried more expanded clones than CD4+ did.

As for this clone: Its antigen is not identified.

The CDR3 extends over 13 amino acids. Germline CDR1 reads SGHTA; CDR2 reads FQGNSA. V lost 8 bases, J lost 0 bases, and 8 bases lay in between. Sequencing was performed with immunoSEQ multiplex PCR; in TCRdb, only in-frame clones are kept and a portion is missing. The top ten clones hold about 1% of a sample with tens of thousands of clones, 81% of them seen once. Source: CD4+ or CD8+ T cells sorted from blood, taken in a trial of the OX40 agonist ivuxolimab. This sequence originates from an adult with an advanced solid tumor such as melanoma, head and neck, liver or kidney cancer. The V and J genes are TRBV7-2 and TRBJ2-4; D may match TRBD1 or TRBD2 (5 bases each). The DNA for the CDR3 is TGTGCCAGCGGGGGTCTAGCCAAAAACATTCAGTACTTC. Translated: CASGGLAKNIQYF.